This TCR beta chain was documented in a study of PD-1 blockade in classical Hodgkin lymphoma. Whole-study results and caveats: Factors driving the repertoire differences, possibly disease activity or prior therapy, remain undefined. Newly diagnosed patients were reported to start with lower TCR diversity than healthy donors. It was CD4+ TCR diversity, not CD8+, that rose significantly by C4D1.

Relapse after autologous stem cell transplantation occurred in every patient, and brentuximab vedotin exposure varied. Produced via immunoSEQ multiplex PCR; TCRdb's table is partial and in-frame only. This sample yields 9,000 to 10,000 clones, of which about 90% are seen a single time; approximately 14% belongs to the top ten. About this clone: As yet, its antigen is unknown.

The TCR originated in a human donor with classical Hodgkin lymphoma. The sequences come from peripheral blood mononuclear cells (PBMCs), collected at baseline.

The CDR3, as DNA: TGTGCCAGCAACGGGGGGGGTGAGACCCAGTACTTC. Protein sequence: CASNGGGETQYF. The rearrangement links TRBV2 to TRBJ2-5; 8 bases map to TRBD2. The CDR3 totals 12 residues. Per the germline V gene, CDR1 is SNHLY and CDR2 is FYNNEI. With 7 bases clipped from V and 5 bases from J, the junction kept 3 bases outside the gene matches.